What follows describes a single T cell receptor beta chain. Data came from immunoSEQ multiplex PCR; TCRdb stores just in-frame clones and leaves some out. The table records 35,000 to 50,000 clones, 80% to 90% of them present only once. This entry comes from a study of blood T cell repertoires in COVID-19. Germline CDR1 reads MGHRA; CDR2 reads YSYEKL. The CDR3 consists of 15 residues. With V trimmed by 4 bases and J by 1 base, 3 bases remained unmatched. The TCR originated in a man aged 65 to 79 with active COVID-19. Sequencing was done on a sample of peripheral blood. The chain joins TRBV4-1 to TRBJ2-1, with TRBD2 matching over 8 bases. The CDR3 loop reads CASSPIAGSYNEQFF. In nucleotides, the CDR3 is TGCGCCAGCAGCCCAATAGCGGGATCCTACAATGAGCAGTTCTTC.